The text below deals with one T cell receptor (beta chain). This specimen comes from a study of blood T cell repertoires in COVID-19. Produced via immunoSEQ multiplex PCR; TCRdb's table is partial and in-frame only. The top ten hold around 11% of the sample, which has roughly 41,000 clones, roughly 88% seen once. Deletions cut 1 base from V and 4 bases from J, with 5 bases between. From germline, CDR1 is MGHRA and CDR2 YSYEKL. The CDR3 sequence is 13 residues long. Sequencing was done on a sample of peripheral blood. The receptor was derived from a man in his 60s with active COVID-19. The rearrangement joins TRBV4-1 to TRBJ1-5; the D is unclear. Here the CDR3 DNA reads TGCGCCAGCAGCCAAGCCGAGAATCAGCCCCAGCATTTT. It specifies CASSQAENQPQHF.